This T cell receptor beta chain was sequenced for a study of T cell changes during pregnancy in multiple sclerosis. Using immunoSEQ multiplex PCR, the repertoire was profiled, and TCRdb retains in-frame clones only, with some absent. The sample includes 70,000 to 95,000 clones, approximately 95% of them seen just once. The CDR3 is 15 residues long. CDR1 and CDR2 from the germline V gene are SQVTM and ANQGSEA. V shed 3 bases and J 3 bases; nucleotides not matched to a gene: 1. The source material was peripheral blood, sampled in the first trimester of pregnancy. J is TRBJ2-3 and V is TRBV29-1, with 15 bases lining up with TRBD2. This TCR derives from a female donor with multiple sclerosis, enrolled in a pregnancy study. CDR3 region: CSVDGTSGGTDTQYF. CDR3 in DNA: TGCAGCGTTGACGGGACTAGCGGGGGGACAGATACGCAGTATTTT.